Listed here is a single T cell receptor (beta chain). What it binds is not known. This specimen belongs to a study of Ad26.COV2.S vaccination and SARS-CoV-2 variants. Study context: In the study, Ad26.COV2.S was injected intramuscularly once, or twice 56 days apart.

Profiled with immunoSEQ multiplex PCR; TCRdb holds only in-frame clones, not every one. The sample lists about 480,000 clones, around 85% occurring once. This CDR3 contains 16 residues. Germline trimming cut 6 bases from V and 3 bases from J; bases unmatched to any gene: 5. The V gene's germline CDR1 is MGHRA and CDR2 YSYEKL. Overall study findings and caveats: Vaccinees reportedly had broad spike-specific CD8+ and CD4+ T cell responses.

Treatment denoted: approximately 18 received Ad26.COV2.S at low or high dose, single or two shots; about 5 received placebo; per-sample allocation not given. At day 63 after the first vaccine or placebo injection, samples were drawn. Here the sequenced sample was peripheral blood, taken in a trial of Ad26.COV2.S vaccine versus placebo. The V gene is TRBV4-1, the J gene TRBJ2-3; 14 positions match TRBD2. The sequence derives from a person aged 18-65 years who received the Ad26.COV2.S COVID-19 vaccine or a placebo. CDR3 amino acids: CASSPGTSGRTDTQYF. The CDR3 coding sequence is TGCGCCAGCAGTCCTGGGACTAGCGGGAGAACAGATACGCAGTATTTT.